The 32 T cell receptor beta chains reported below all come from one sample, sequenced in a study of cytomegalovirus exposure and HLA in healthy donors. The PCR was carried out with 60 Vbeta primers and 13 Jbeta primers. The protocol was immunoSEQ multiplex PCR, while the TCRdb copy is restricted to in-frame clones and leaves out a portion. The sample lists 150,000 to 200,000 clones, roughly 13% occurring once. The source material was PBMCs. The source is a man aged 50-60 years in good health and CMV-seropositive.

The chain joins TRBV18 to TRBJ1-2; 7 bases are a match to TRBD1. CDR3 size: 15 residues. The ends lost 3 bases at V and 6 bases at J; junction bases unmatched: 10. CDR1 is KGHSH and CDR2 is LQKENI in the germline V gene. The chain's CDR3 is CASSPITDRVDGYTF. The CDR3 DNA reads TGTGCCAGCTCACCCATTACAGACAGGGTAGATGGCTACACCTTC.

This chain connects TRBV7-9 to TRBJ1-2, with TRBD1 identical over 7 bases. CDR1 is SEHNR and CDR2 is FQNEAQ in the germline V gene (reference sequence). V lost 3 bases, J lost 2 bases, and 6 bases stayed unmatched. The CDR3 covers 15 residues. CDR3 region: CASSLARQGNYGYTF. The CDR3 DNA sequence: TGTGCCAGCAGCTTGGCCAGACAGGGCAACTATGGCTACACCTTC.

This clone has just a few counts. CDR3 DNA sequence: TGTGCCAGCAGCTTACGGACGGGACTTAATGAAAAACTGTTTTTT. This translates into CASSLRTGLNEKLFF. This chain joins TRBV7-2 and TRBJ1-4; maybe TRBD1 (5 bases). The CDR3 sequence is 15 residues long. CDR1 is SGHTA and CDR2 is FQGNSA in the germline V gene. The V gene lost 2 bases and the J gene lost 4 bases, with 11 bases spanning the gap.

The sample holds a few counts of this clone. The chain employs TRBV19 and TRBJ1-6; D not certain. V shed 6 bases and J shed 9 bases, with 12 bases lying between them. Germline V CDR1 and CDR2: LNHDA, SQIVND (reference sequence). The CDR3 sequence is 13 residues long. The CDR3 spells CASSDLTSSPLHF. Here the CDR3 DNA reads TGTGCCAGTAGCGATTTAACGAGTTCACCCCTCCACTTT.

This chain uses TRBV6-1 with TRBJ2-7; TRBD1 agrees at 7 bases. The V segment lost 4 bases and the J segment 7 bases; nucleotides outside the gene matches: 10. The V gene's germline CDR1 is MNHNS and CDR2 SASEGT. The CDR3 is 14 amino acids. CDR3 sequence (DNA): TGTGCCAGCAGTGCCTTACAGGGGATGTGGGAGCAGTACGTC. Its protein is CASSALQGMWEQYV.

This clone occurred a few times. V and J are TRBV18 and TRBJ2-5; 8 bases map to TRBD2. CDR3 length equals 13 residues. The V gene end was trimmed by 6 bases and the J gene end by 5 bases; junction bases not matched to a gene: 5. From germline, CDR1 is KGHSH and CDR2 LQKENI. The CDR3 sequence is CASSGGGHETQYF. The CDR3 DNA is TGTGCCAGCTCCGGGGGGGGCCACGAGACCCAGTACTTC.

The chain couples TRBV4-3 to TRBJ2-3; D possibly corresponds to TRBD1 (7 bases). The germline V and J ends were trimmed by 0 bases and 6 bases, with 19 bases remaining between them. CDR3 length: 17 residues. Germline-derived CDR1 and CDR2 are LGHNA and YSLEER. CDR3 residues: CASSQDPRQGGGDTQYF. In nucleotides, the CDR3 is TGCGCCAGCAGCCAAGACCCCCGACAGGGAGGAGGGGATACGCAGTATTTT.

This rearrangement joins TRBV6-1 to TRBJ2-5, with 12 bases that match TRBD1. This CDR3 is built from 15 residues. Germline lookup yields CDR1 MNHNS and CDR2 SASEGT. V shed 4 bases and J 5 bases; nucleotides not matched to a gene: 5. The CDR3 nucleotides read TGTGCCAGCAGTGCGGGACAGGGGGCGTGGGAGACCCAGTACTTC. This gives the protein CASSAGQGAWETQYF.

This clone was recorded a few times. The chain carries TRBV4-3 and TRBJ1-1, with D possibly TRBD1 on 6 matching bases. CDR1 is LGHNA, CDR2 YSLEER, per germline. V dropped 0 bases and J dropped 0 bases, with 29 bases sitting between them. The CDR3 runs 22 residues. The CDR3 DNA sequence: TGCGCCAGCAGCCAAGACGGGGGGCTGGGGGTTTGGCAGCAGGGGCTGAACACTGAAGCTTTCTTT. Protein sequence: CASSQDGGLGVWQQGLNTEAFF.

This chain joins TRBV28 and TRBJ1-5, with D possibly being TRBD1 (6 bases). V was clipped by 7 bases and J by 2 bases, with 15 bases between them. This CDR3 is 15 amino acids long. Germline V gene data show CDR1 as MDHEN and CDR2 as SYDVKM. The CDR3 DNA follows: TGTGCCAGCAACACAGGGACCGGTGGCAATCAGCCCCAGCATTTT. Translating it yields CASNTGTGGNQPQHF.

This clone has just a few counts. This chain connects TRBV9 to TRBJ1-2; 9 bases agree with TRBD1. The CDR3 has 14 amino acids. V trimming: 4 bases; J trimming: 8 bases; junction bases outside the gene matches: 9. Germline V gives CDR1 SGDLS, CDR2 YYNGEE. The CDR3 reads CASSPPGQGRGYTF. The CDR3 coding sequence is TGTGCCAGCAGCCCCCCCGGACAGGGGAGAGGCTACACCTTC.

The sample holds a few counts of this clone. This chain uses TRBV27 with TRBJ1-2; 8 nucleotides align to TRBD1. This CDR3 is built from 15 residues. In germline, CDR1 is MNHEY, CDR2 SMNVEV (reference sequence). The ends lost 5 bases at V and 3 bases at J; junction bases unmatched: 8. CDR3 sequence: CASSPRQGRDYGYTF. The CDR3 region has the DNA TGTGCCAGCAGTCCTAGACAGGGGCGAGACTATGGCTACACCTTC.

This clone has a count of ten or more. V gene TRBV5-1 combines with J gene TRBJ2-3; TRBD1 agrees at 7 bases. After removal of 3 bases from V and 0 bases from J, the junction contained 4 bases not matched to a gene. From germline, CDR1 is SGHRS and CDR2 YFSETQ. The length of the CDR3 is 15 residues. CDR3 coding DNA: TGCGCCAGCAGCTCGGGACAGACTAGCACAGATACGCAGTATTTT. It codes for CASSSGQTSTDTQYF.

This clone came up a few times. The chain's CDR3 is CASSQDNYGYTF. The CDR3 coding sequence is TGCGCCAGCAGCCAAGACAATTATGGCTACACCTTC. The chain carries TRBV4-3 and TRBJ1-2; D not resolved. The CDR3 runs to 12 residues. The V end was cut by 0 bases, the J end by 5 bases, with 4 bases between. Germline lookup yields CDR1 LGHNA and CDR2 YSLEER.

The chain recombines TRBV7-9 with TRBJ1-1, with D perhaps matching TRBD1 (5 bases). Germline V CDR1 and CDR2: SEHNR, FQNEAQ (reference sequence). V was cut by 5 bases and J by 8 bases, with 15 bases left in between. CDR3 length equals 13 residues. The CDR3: CASSEQDLTEAFF. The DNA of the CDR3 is TGTGCCAGCAGCGAACAGGACCTGACCGAAGCTTTCTTT.

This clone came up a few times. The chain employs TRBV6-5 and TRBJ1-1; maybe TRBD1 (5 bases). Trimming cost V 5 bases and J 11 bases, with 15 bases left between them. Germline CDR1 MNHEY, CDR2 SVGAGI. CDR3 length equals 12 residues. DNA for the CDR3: TGTGCCAGCAGTACGCTCGGGGGTATGGCTTTCTTT. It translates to CASSTLGGMAFF.

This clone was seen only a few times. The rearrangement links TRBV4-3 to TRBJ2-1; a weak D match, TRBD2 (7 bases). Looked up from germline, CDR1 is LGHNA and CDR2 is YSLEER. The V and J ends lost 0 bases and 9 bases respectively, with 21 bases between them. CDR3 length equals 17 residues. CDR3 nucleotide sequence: TGCGCCAGCAGCCAAGAAAGGTGGGGGGGGCGAATAACTGAGCAGTTCTTC. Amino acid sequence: CASSQERWGGRITEQFF.

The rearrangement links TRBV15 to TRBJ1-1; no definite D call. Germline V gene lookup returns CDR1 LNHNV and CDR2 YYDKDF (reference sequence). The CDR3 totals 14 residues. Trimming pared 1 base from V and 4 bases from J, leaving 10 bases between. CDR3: CATSRADKSTEAFF. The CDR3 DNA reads TGTGCCACCAGCAGAGCAGACAAGAGCACTGAAGCTTTCTTT. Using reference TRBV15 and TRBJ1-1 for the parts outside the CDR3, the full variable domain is DAMVIQNPRYQVTQFGKPVTLSCSQTLNHNVMYWYQQKSSQAPKLLFHYYDKDFNNEADTPDNFQSRRPNTSFCFLDIRSPGLGDTAMYLCATSRADKSTEAFFGQGTRLTVV.

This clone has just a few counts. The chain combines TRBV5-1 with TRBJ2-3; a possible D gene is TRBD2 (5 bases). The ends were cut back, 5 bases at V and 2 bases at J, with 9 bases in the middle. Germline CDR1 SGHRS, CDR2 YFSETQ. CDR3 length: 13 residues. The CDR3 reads CASRTGSTDTQYF. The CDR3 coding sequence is TGCGCCAGCAGGACGGGGTCCACAGATACGCAGTATTTT.

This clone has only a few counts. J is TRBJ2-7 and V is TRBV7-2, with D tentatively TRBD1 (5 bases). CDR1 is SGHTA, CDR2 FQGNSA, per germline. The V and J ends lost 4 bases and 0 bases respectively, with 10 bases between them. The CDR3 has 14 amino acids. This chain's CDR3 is CASSSFGASYEQYF. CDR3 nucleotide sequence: TGTGCCAGCAGCTCCTTTGGGGCCTCCTACGAGCAGTACTTC.

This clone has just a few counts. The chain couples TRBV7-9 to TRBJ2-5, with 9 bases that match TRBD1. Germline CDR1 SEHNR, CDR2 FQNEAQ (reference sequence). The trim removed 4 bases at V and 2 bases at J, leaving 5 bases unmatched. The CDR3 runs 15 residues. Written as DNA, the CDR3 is TGTGCCAGCAGCTCTCCCGGGACAGGGCAAGAGACCCAGTACTTC. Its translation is CASSSPGTGQETQYF.

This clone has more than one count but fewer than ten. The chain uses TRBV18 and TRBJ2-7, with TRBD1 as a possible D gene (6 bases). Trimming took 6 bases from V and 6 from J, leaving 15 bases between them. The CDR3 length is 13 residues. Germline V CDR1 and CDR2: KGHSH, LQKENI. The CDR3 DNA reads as TGTGCCAGCTCGCCAAATACAGGGACCGAGCAGTACGTC. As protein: CASSPNTGTEQYV.

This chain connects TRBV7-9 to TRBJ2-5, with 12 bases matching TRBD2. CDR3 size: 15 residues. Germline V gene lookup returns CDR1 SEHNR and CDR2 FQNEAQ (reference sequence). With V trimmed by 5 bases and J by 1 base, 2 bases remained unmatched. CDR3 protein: CASSASGGVQETQYF. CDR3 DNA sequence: TGTGCCAGCAGCGCTAGCGGGGGGGTCCAAGAGACCCAGTACTTC.

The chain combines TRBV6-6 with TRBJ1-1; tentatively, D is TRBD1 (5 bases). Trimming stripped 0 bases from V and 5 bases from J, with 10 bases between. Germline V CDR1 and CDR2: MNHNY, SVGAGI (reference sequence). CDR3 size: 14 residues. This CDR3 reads CASSYSAGWTEAFF. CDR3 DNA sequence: TGTGCCAGCAGTTACTCGGCAGGGTGGACTGAAGCTTTCTTT.

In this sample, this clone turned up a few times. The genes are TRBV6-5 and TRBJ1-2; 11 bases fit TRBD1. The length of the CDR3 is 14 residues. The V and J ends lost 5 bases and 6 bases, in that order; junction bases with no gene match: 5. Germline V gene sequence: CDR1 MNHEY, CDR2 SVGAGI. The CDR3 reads CASSTGQGVHGYTF. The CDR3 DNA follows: TGTGCCAGCAGTACGGGACAGGGGGTCCATGGCTACACCTTC.

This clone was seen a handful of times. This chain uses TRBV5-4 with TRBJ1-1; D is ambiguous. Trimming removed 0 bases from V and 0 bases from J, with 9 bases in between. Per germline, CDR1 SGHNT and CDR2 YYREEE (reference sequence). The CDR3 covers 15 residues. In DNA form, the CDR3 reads TGTGCCAGCAGCTTGGTGGCGGGAATGAACACTGAAGCTTTCTTT. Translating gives CASSLVAGMNTEAFF.

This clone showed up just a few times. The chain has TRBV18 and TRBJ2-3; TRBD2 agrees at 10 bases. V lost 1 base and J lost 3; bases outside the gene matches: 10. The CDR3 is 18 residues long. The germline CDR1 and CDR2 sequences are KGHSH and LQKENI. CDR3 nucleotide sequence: TGTGCCAGCTCACCACTCGTCCTAGCGGGGGAGGTGACAGATACGCAGTATTTT. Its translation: CASSPLVLAGEVTDTQYF.

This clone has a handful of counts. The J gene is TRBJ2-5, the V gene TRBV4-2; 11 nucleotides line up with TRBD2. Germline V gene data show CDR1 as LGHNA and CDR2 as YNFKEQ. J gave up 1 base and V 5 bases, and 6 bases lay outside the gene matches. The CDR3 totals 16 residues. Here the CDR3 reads CASSELAGAAQETQYF. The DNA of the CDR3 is TGTGCCAGCAGCGAACTAGCGGGGGCCGCCCAAGAGACCCAGTACTTC.

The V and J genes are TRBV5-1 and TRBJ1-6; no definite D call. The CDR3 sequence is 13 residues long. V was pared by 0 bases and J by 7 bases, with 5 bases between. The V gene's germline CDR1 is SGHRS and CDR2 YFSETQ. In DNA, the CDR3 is TGCGCCAGCAGCTTGGAGCGCAATTCACCCCTCCACTTT. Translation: CASSLERNSPLHF.

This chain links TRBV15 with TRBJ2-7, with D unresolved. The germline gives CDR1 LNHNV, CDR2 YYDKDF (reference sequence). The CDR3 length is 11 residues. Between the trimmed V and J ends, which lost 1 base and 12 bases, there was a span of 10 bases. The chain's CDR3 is CATSRVRLWYF. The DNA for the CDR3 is TGTGCCACCAGCAGAGTGAGGTTGTGGTACTTC.

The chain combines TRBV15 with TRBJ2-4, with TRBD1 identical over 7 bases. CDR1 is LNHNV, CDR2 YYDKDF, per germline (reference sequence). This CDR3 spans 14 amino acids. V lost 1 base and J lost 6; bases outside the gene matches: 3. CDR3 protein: CATSRGQGGNIQYF. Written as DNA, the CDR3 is TGTGCCACCAGCAGAGGACAGGGCGGAAACATTCAGTACTTC. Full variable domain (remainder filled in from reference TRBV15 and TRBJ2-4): DAMVIQNPRYQVTQFGKPVTLSCSQTLNHNVMYWYQQKSSQAPKLLFHYYDKDFNNEADTPDNFQSRRPNTSFCFLDIRSPGLGDTAMYLCATSRGQGGNIQYFGAGTRLSVL.

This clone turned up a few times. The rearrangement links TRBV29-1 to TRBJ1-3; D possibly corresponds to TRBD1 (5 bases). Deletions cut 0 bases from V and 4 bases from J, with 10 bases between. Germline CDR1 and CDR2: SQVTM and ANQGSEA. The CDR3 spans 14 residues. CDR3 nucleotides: TGCAGCGTTGAAGATCAGGGATCCGGAAACACCATATATTTT. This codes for CSVEDQGSGNTIYF.